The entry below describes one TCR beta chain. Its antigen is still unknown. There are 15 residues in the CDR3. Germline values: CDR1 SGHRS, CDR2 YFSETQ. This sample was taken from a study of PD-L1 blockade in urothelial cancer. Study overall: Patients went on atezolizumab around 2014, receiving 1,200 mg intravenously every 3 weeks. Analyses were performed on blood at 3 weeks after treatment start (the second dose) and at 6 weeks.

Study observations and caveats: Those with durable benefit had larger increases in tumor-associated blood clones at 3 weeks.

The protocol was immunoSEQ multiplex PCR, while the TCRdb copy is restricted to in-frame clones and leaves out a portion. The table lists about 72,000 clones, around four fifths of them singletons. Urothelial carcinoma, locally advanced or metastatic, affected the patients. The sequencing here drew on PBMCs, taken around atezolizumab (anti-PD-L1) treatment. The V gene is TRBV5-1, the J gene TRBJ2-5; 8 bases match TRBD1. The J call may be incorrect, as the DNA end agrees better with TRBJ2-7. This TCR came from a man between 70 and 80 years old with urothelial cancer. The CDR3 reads CASSGGDRGSYEQYF. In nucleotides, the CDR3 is TGCGCCAGCAGCGGCGGCGACAGGGGCTCCTACGAGCAGTACTTC.